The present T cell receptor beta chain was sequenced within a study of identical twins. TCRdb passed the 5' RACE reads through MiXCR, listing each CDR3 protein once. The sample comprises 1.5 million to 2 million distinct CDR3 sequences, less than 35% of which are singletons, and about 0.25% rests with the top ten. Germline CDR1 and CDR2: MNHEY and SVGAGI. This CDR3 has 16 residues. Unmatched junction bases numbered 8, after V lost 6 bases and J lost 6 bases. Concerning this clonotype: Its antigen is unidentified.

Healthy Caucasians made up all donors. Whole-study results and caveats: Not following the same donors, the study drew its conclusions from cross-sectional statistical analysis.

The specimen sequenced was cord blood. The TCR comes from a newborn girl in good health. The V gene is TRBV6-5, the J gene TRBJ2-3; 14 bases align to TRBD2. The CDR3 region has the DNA TGTGCCAGCAGCCGACTAGCGGGAGGGTTTGGGGATACGCAGTATTTT. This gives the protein CASSRLAGGFGDTQYF.